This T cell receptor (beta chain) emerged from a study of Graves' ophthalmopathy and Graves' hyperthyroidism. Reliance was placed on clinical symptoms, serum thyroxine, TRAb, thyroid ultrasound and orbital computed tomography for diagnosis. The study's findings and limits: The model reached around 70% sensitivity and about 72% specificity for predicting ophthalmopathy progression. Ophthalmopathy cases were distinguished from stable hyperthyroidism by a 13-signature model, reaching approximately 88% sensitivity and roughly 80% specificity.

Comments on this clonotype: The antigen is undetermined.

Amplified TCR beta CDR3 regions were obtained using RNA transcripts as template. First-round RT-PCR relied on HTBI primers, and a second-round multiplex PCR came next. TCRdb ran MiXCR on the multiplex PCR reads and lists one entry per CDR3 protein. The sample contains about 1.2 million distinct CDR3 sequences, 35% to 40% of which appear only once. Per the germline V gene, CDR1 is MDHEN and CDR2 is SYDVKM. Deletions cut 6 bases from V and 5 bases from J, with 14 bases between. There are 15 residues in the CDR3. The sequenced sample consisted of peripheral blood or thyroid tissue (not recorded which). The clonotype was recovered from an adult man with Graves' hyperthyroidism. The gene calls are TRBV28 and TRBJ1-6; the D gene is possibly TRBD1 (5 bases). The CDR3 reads CASRLGLLHNSPLHF. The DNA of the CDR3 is TGTGCCAGCAGACTGGGACTTCTCCATAATTCACCCCTCCACTTT.